This T cell receptor beta chain came from a study of lymphopenia after photon versus proton radiotherapy. Notes on the study in general: In patients who died, overall survival fell as post-nadir TCR diversity dropped more. Authors raise, but do not show, better survival with proton therapy.

Measured with immunoSEQ multiplex PCR; TCRdb has only the in-frame clones, and not every one. The sample gives about 70,000 clones, approximately 90% of which show up once; 2% to 2.5% is in the top ten. This clone came up once. Its target is not known. The TCR comes from a woman aged 40 to 49 with cholangiocarcinoma. The input for sequencing was peripheral blood, taken from a patient treated with photon-based radiotherapy.

The CDR3 DNA reads TGTGCCAGCAGCTATGGACAGGGGGCTTATGGCTACACCTTC. It codes for CASSYGQGAYGYTF. This chain links TRBV6-5 with TRBJ1-2, with 11 bases matching TRBD1. Germline assignment: CDR1 MNHEY and CDR2 SVGAGI. The CDR3 is 14 residues long. V was clipped by 6 bases and J by 5 bases; unmatched bases: 5.